This TCR beta chain was sequenced during a study of blood T cell repertoires in COVID-19. Profiled with immunoSEQ multiplex PCR; TCRdb holds only in-frame clones, not every one. The table lists hundreds of thousands of clones, about nine tenths of them singletons, with around 15% in the top ten. V shed 5 bases and J 0 bases; nucleotides not matched to a gene: 10. CDR1 and CDR2 from the germline V gene are MDHEN and SYDVKM. This CDR3 region has 17 residues. Material for sequencing was PBMCs or T cells enriched from blood (not recorded which). The origin of this receptor is a man aged 18-30 years who had recovered from COVID-19. This chain joins TRBV28 and TRBJ1-3; 7 bases align to TRBD1. The DNA of the CDR3 is TGTGCCAGCAGTCCCGGACAGGCCCTGATCTCTGGAAACACCATATATTTT. Translation gives CASSPGQALISGNTIYF.